A single sample gave rise to the 4 T cell receptor beta chains below, sequenced in a study of T cells expressing NK-cell markers. TCRdb processed the 5' RACE reads again and assigns one entry to each CDR3 protein, with no DNA. The sample features roughly 390,000 distinct CDR3 sequences, with 5.2% in its top ten. What was sequenced was blood T cells: a sorted CD56 or NKG2C T cell subset, CD4+ or CD8+ T cells, or bulk PBMC T cells (not recorded which). All receptors derive from a man aged 18 to 69 in good health.

V usage is TRBV7-9 and J usage is TRBJ2-5; as DNA is missing, the TRBD2 call by TCRdb cannot be tested. The germline gives CDR1 SEHNR, CDR2 FQNEAQ (reference sequence). The CDR3 totals 13 residues. CDR3 protein: CASSLGTRQTQYF.

The CDR3 loop reads CASSLGPGGTQYF. The chain combines TRBV7-6 with TRBJ2-5. CDR1 and CDR2 from the germline V gene are SGHVS and FNYEAQ. This CDR3 is built from 13 residues.

CDR3 sequence reads: CASSQVRGASSGELFF. This chain links TRBV3-1 with TRBJ2-2; TCRdb's D call, TRBD1, is unchecked because there is no DNA. This CDR3 has 16 residues. CDR1 LGHDT and CDR2 YNNKEL come from the germline V gene (reference sequence).

V is TRBV12-3 or TRBV12-4 and J is TRBJ1-6; the TRBD1 assignment by TCRdb is unverifiable without DNA. This CDR3 contains 14 residues. The CDR3 sequence is CASSLQGESSPLHF.